Following are 19 T cell receptor beta chains from one sample sequenced in a study of blood T cell repertoires in COVID-19 (dated by TCRdb to about 2020). The library was generated by the immunoSEQ multiplex PCR assay. TCRdb took over this immuneACCESS table, retaining in-frame rearrangements with V and J assigned. Such tables are incomplete; in checked studies, under half of the missing clones stem from an unresolved V gene, and the remainder is unexplained. For this sample there are about 170,000 clones; under 90% appear just once. The ten largest clones represent around 2% of the sample. Sequencing used peripheral blood. The origin of the receptors is an elderly woman with acute or convalescent COVID-19.

Regarding this clone: The conserved phenylalanine or tryptophan is not found at the CDR3 terminus, so this likely reflects a read error. The DNA is left out, because the CDR3 cannot be placed on it with certainty; the CDR3 is given as TCRdb lists it. This chain connects TRBV6-1 to TRBJ1-1; TRBD1, the table's D call, was not compared with the DNA. CDR1 is MNHNS, CDR2 SASEGT, per germline. Inclusive of both ends, the CDR3 amounts to 13 amino acids. The CDR3 protein is CASSEGGGQVFSA.

The J gene is TRBJ2-1, the V gene TRBV19; TRBD1 agrees at 9 bases. Unmatched junction bases numbered 4, after V lost 9 bases and J lost 4 bases. CDR1 is LNHDA, CDR2 SQIVND, per germline (reference sequence). This CDR3 spans 13 amino acids. CDR3 nucleotides: TGTGCCAGCCGGGACAGGGTGTACAATGAGCAGTTCTTC. Amino acids: CASRDRVYNEQFF. The full variable domain, its missing parts supplied by reference TRBV19 and TRBJ2-1, is DGGITQSPKYLFRKEGQNVTLSCEQNLNHDAMYWYRQDPGQGLRLIYYSQIVNDFQKGDIAEGYSVSREKKESFPLTVTSAQKNPTAFYLCASRDRVYNEQFFGPGTRLTVL.

The J gene is TRBJ1-4, the V gene TRBV30; tentative D call: TRBD1 (5 bases). The V gene lost 5 bases and the J gene lost 6 bases, with 13 bases spanning the gap. CDR1 is GTSNPN, CDR2 SVGIG, per germline (reference sequence). There are 13 residues in the CDR3. CDR3 sequence reads: CAWQKGSYEKLFF. The CDR3 DNA reads TGTGCCTGGCAAAAGGGGTCTTATGAAAAACTGTTTTTT.

The CDR3 is CASSAGGGYGYTF. CDR3 in DNA: TGTGCCAGCTCCGCGGGGGGCGGGTATGGCTACACCTTC. The chain combines TRBV14 with TRBJ1-2; possible D gene TRBD1, 6 bases. V lost 8 bases and J 5 bases, leaving 15 bases between the germline ends. There are 13 residues in the CDR3. Looked up from germline, CDR1 is SGHDN and CDR2 is FVKESK.

V is TRBV6-5 and J is TRBJ1-2; D call uncertain. In germline, CDR1 is MNHEY, CDR2 SVGAGI. Between the trimmed V and J ends, which lost 6 bases and 0 bases, there was a span of 8 bases. There are 13 residues in the CDR3. In DNA, the CDR3 is TGTGCCAGCAGCCAGAAACCTAACTATGGCTACACCTTC. This encodes CASSQKPNYGYTF.

This clone was found many times. The V call is TRBV29-1, the J call TRBJ2-6; D gene ambiguous. V shed 7 bases and J shed 4 bases, with 8 bases lying between them. The CDR3 extends over 12 amino acids. Germline V gene sequence: CDR1 SQVTM, CDR2 ANQGSEA. Here the CDR3 reads CSASAGANVLTF. The DNA for the CDR3 is TGCAGCGCCAGCGCCGGGGCCAACGTCCTGACTTTC. Looking up the rest from reference TRBV29-1 and TRBJ2-6 gives the full variable domain: SAVISQKPSRDICQRGTSLTIQCQVDSQVTMMFWYRQQPGQSLTLIATANQGSEATYESGFVIDKFPISRPNLTFSTLTVSNMSPEDSSIYLCSASAGANVLTFGAGSRLTVL.

The rearrangement joins TRBV4-3 to TRBJ1-1; D might be TRBD1 (5 bases). Trimming pared 4 bases from V and 7 bases from J, leaving 16 bases between. The germline V gene has CDR1 LGHNA and CDR2 YSLEER. The CDR3 runs 14 residues. CDR3 in amino acids: CASSPGSRGGEAFF. CDR3 DNA sequence: TGCGCCAGCAGCCCAGGGTCTCGGGGGGGTGAAGCTTTCTTT.

This clone was seen once. The junction departs from the called germline gene at one end, perhaps through a read error. This chain links TRBV7-2 with TRBJ1-1, with 7 bases aligning to TRBD1. The V gene's germline CDR1 is SGHTA and CDR2 FQGNSA. This CDR3 is built from 15 residues. The DNA of the CDR3 is TGTGCCAGCAGCCCCCGGGGGACAGTGAACATTGAAGCTTTCTTT. The encoded protein is CASSPRGTVNIEAFF.

The genes are TRBV5-6 and TRBJ2-1, with 8 bases that match TRBD2. The ends lost 1 base at V and 4 bases at J; junction bases unmatched: 4. Germline V CDR1 and CDR2: SGHDT, YYEEEE. CDR3 length equals 15 residues. This CDR3 is CASSLRLAQYNEQFF. The CDR3 DNA reads as TGTGCCAGCAGCTTGAGACTAGCGCAATACAATGAGCAGTTCTTC.

The genes are TRBV2 and TRBJ1-2, with D maybe TRBD1 (6 bases). The CDR3 loop spans 14 amino acids. Germline CDR1 and CDR2: SNHLY and FYNNEI. Trimming removed 6 bases at V and 0 bases at J, with 11 bases between. The CDR3 reads CASREQGTNYGYTF. The CDR3 nucleotides are TGTGCCAGCAGGGAACAGGGAACTAACTATGGCTACACCTTC.

The chain combines TRBV9 with TRBJ2-1, with 10 bases matching TRBD2. V lost 0 bases and J lost 5; bases outside the gene matches: 2. The length of the CDR3 is 15 residues. The V gene's germline CDR1 is SGDLS and CDR2 YYNGEE. CDR3 region: CASSVGTSGHNEQFF. CDR3 nucleotides: TGTGCCAGCAGCGTAGGGACTAGCGGCCACAATGAGCAGTTCTTC.

CDR3 loop: CASSLGQGSGTQYF. DNA for the CDR3: TGTGCCAGCAGTTTGGGACAGGGCTCGGGAACCCAGTACTTC. V gene TRBV6-5 combines with J gene TRBJ2-5; TRBD1 matches at 9 bases. V dropped 4 bases and J dropped 8; count of bases not matched to a gene: 8. Germline V gene lookup returns CDR1 MNHEY and CDR2 SVGAGI. CDR3 size: 14 residues.

The chain combines TRBV6-5 with TRBJ1-1, with D possibly TRBD1 on 6 matching bases. The CDR3 covers 14 residues. Per germline, CDR1 MNHEY and CDR2 SVGAGI. V gave up 4 bases and J gave up 3 bases, with 12 bases separating them. The CDR3 reads CASSWSGADTEAFF. CDR3 nucleotide sequence: TGTGCCAGCAGTTGGTCAGGGGCCGACACTGAAGCTTTCTTT.

This chain links TRBV5-4 with TRBJ2-7; 10 nucleotides match TRBD1. The CDR3 has 14 amino acids. Germline CDR1 reads SGHNT; CDR2 reads YYREEE (reference sequence). Losses at the gene ends were 4 bases for V and 5 bases for J; bases not matched to a gene: 6. CDR3 loop: CASSQRDRGHEQYF. CDR3 bases: TGTGCCAGCAGCCAACGGGACAGGGGCCACGAGCAGTACTTC.

This clone has just one count. This chain joins TRBV7-9 and TRBJ2-7, with D tentatively TRBD1 (6 bases). Trimming cost V 5 bases and J 4 bases, with 9 bases left between them. Per the germline V gene, CDR1 is SEHNR and CDR2 is FQNEAQ (reference sequence). This CDR3 spans 12 amino acids. The CDR3 reads CASSQTGYEQYF. In nucleotides, the CDR3 is TGTGCCAGCAGCCAGACAGGTTACGAGCAGTACTTC.

This chain connects TRBV15 to TRBJ2-7, with 10 bases aligning to TRBD2. The CDR3 is 14 amino acids. Germline assignment: CDR1 LNHNV and CDR2 YYDKDF (reference sequence). V trimming: 4 bases; J trimming: 5 bases; junction bases outside the gene matches: 5. The CDR3 loop is CATSTAGGPDEQYF. CDR3 DNA sequence: TGTGCCACCAGCACAGCGGGAGGGCCTGACGAGCAGTACTTC.

J is TRBJ1-2 and V is TRBV29-1; 11 nucleotides agree with TRBD1. The V gene's germline CDR1 is SQVTM and CDR2 ANQGSEA. This CDR3 comprises 12 residues. The V segment lost 6 bases and the J segment 7 bases; nucleotides outside the gene matches: 4. The CDR3 bases are TGCAGCGTGGGACAGGGGGTTGGTGGCTACACCTTC. Translated: CSVGQGVGGYTF.

The chain couples TRBV6-5 to TRBJ1-6; no firm D call. The CDR3 sequence is 11 residues long. Germline V gene lookup returns CDR1 MNHEY and CDR2 SVGAGI. Trimming pared 6 bases from V and 9 bases from J, leaving 6 bases between. CDR3 region: CASRVSSPLHF. CDR3 coding DNA: TGTGCCAGCAGGGTTAGTTCACCCCTCCACTTT.

The J gene is TRBJ2-5, the V gene TRBV6-6, with a possible D match to TRBD1 (7 bases). Trimming pared 7 bases from V and 6 bases from J, leaving 21 bases between. The CDR3 runs to 15 residues. The germline CDR1 and CDR2 sequences are MNHNY and SVGAGI (reference sequence). Written as DNA, the CDR3 is TGTGCCAGCAAACAGACAGGGACTTCCTTGCAGACCCAGTACTTC. It codes for CASKQTGTSLQTQYF.